Here is one TCR beta chain with its context. This entry is derived from a study of siplizumab effects on memory and regulatory T cells. The V end was cut by 9 bases, the J end by 10 bases, with 16 bases between. The CDR3 contains 13 residues. Germline CDR1 reads KGHSH; CDR2 reads LQKENI. Per sample, the assay covered 80,000 to 100,000 TCR templates. The repertoire was sequenced with immunoSEQ multiplex PCR; TCRdb's copy has only in-frame clones and lacks some. The table includes some 100,000 clones, roughly 94% detected once. Specimen: Tregs sorted from blood. This receptor was identified in a human donor in good health. The chain carries TRBV18 and TRBJ1-6; D gene ambiguous. The CDR3 DNA is TGTGCCAGTTGGTCCGGGGATCTCTCACCCCTCCACTTT. This codes for CASWSGDLSPLHF.